The rows below give T cell receptor beta chains drawn from one sample of a study of OX40 agonist ivuxolimab in advanced cancers. Assay: immunoSEQ multiplex PCR; the TCRdb copy retains only in-frame clones and omits some. The repertoire holds 30,000 to 45,000 clones, with 79% as singletons. Material: CD4+ or CD8+ T cells sorted from blood, obtained in a trial of the OX40 agonist ivuxolimab. The receptors shown here come from an adult with an advanced solid tumor such as melanoma, head and neck, liver or kidney cancer. The CDR3 runs from the conserved cysteine through the conserved F or W. Each record gives: clone size, J gene, V gene, D gene, CDR3 protein, CDR3 DNA. The D gene is left open where the match is weak. For some rows the clone size is stated as once, few or many, or as a class when expanded; others skip it.

NA | TRBJ2-6 | TRBV2 | NA | CASKGFGANVLTF | TGTGCCAGCAAGGGGTTTGGGGCCAACGTCCTGACTTTC
NA | TRBJ2-7 | TRBV6-6 | NA | CASSPQGHEQYF | TGTGCCAGCAGTCCCCAGGGACACGAGCAGTACTTC
NA | TRBJ1-1 | TRBV28 | NA | CASRNMYTEAFF | TGTGCCAGCAGAAATATGTACACTGAAGCTTTCTTT
NA | TRBJ2-5 | TRBV10-3 | NA | CAIRIADQETQYF | TGTGCCATCAGGATAGCGGACCAAGAGACCCAGTACTTC
NA | TRBJ1-1 | TRBV19 | NA | CASSAFMGSWTEAFF | TGTGCCAGTAGTGCCTTTATGGGGTCGTGGACTGAAGCTTTCTTT
NA | TRBJ1-5 | TRBV10-2 | NA | CASSGRSGVSNQPQHF | TGCGCCAGCAGTGGCCGTTCCGGGGTTAGCAATCAGCCCCAGCATTTT
NA | TRBJ1-2 | TRBV2 | TRBD1 | CASSGTGLSYGYTF | TGTGCCAGCAGTGGGACAGGCCTTTCCTATGGCTACACCTTC
NA | TRBJ1-2 | TRBV29-1 | NA | CSVPRYANYGYTF | TGCAGCGTACCTAGGTACGCTAACTATGGCTACACCTTC
NA | TRBJ2-1 | TRBV28 | NA | CANSDRNRNEQFF | TGTGCCAACTCGGACAGAAACCGCAATGAGCAGTTCTTC
NA | TRBJ1-2 | TRBV5-1 | NA | CASSLEGNGYTF | TGCGCCAGCAGCTTGGAAGGGAATGGCTACACCTTC
NA | TRBJ2-5 | TRBV7-9 | NA | CASSLRTDKETQYF | TGTGCCAGCAGCTTAAGAACAGACAAAGAGACCCAGTACTTC
NA | TRBJ2-5 | TRBV27 | NA | CASKQGQRETQYF | TGTGCCAGCAAACAGGGACAAAGAGAGACCCAGTACTTC
NA | TRBJ2-3 | TRBV6-1 | NA | CASSDILNRLSDTQYF | TGTGCCAGCAGTGATATTTTGAACCGTCTCTCGGATACGCAGTATTTT
NA | TRBJ2-3 | TRBV29-1 | NA | CSVEGSSTDTQYF | TGCAGCGTTGAAGGGTCCAGCACAGATACGCAGTATTTT
few | TRBJ2-1 | TRBV7-9 | TRBD2 | CASSYEASGGDEQFF | TGTGCCAGCAGCTATGAGGCTAGCGGGGGAGATGAGCAGTTCTTC
NA | TRBJ2-3 | TRBV18 | TRBD2 | CASSPPTAGGPTDTQYF | TGTGCCAGCTCACCACCGACGGCGGGGGGGCCGACAGATACGCAGTATTTT
few | TRBJ1-3 | TRBV5-6 | NA | CASSRGSSGNTIYF | TGTGCCAGCAGCCGAGGATCCTCTGGAAACACCATATATTTT
NA | TRBJ2-6 | TRBV6-5 | NA | CASSYQRSGANVLTF | TGTGCCAGCAGTTACCAGAGGTCTGGGGCCAACGTCCTGACTTTC
few | TRBJ1-5 | TRBV5-6 | TRBD1 | CASSLRTGGSNQPQHF | TGTGCCAGCAGCCTCAGGACAGGGGGGAGCAATCAGCCCCAGCATTTT
NA | TRBJ1-1 | TRBV6-1 | NA | CASSRGGQNTEAFF | TGTGCCAGCAGTAGGGGGGGGCAAAACACTGAAGCTTTCTTT
once | TRBJ2-1 | TRBV12-5 | TRBD1 | CASAWPGQYNEQFF | TGTGCTAGTGCCTGGCCGGGACAGTACAATGAGCAGTTCTTC
NA | TRBJ2-7 | TRBV5-5 | NA | CASSKPGTHSSYEQYF | TGTGCCAGCTCTAAACCCGGGACGCACAGCTCCTACGAGCAGTACTTC
NA | TRBJ2-2 | TRBV13 | NA | CASSLGSGFGGELFF | TGTGCCAGCAGCTTAGGCTCCGGGTTCGGCGGGGAGCTGTTTTTT
NA | TRBJ2-7 | TRBV6-6 | NA | CASRTRVSYEQYF | TGTGCCAGCCGGACACGGGTCTCCTACGAGCAGTACTTC
few | TRBJ1-1 | TRBV30 | NA | CAWSRRRYEAFF | TGTGCCTGGAGCCGCCGGAGGTATGAAGCTTTCTTT
NA | TRBJ1-1 | TRBV27 | NA | CASSLAVGFREAFF | TGTGCCAGCAGTTTGGCAGTAGGGTTCCGGGAAGCTTTCTTT
NA | TRBJ1-2 | TRBV5-6 | NA | CASSISWEISWGYTF | TGTGCCAGCAGCATTTCGTGGGAGATCTCGTGGGGCTACACCTTC
NA | TRBJ2-7 | TRBV15 | NA | CATSRESSKAYEQYF | TGTGCCACCAGCAGAGAGAGTTCGAAAGCCTACGAGCAGTACTTC
once | TRBJ1-4 | TRBV7-8 | NA | CASSLVAATNEKLFF | TGTGCCAGCAGCTTAGTTGCAGCAACTAATGAAAAACTGTTTTTT
NA | TRBJ1-1 | TRBV6-4 | NA | CASRGSAEAFF | TGTGCCAGCAGAGGGTCCGCTGAAGCTTTCTTT
NA | TRBJ1-1 | TRBV6-1 | TRBD1 | CASSSGQMNTEAFF | TGTGCCAGCAGTTCGGGACAGATGAACACTGAAGCTTTCTTT
NA | TRBJ1-3 | TRBV6-1 | NA | CASSEEGFGSGNTIYF | TGTGCCAGCAGTGAAGAGGGGTTCGGATCTGGAAACACCATATATTTT
NA | TRBJ1-4 | TRBV2 | TRBD1 | CASSGTGLNEKLFF | TGTGCCAGCAGTGGGACAGGACTAAATGAAAAACTGTTTTTT
NA | TRBJ2-3 | TRBV2 | TRBD2 | CASNTRLAGGWSTDTQYF | TGTGCCAGCAATACGAGGCTAGCGGGGGGATGGAGCACAGATACGCAGTATTTT
NA | TRBJ1-2 | TRBV5-1 | NA | CASSSRQYGYTF | TGCGCCAGCAGCAGCAGACAGTATGGCTACACCTTC
NA | TRBJ2-1 | TRBV27 | TRBD2 | CASTVSGGYNEQFF | TGTGCCAGCACCGTTAGCGGGGGGTACAATGAGCAGTTCTTC
NA | TRBJ2-1 | TRBV30 | NA | CAWNRGEQFF | TGTGCCTGGAACAGAGGGGAGCAGTTCTTC
few | TRBJ1-5 | TRBV18 | TRBD1 | CASSPFDRGLGQPQHF | TGTGCCAGCTCACCCTTCGACAGGGGGCTTGGTCAGCCCCAGCATTTT
NA | TRBJ2-7 | TRBV5-1 | NA | CASSLSLLYEQYF | TGCGCCAGCAGCTTGAGCCTATTATACGAGCAGTACTTC
NA | TRBJ2-3 | TRBV29-1 | NA | CSVGDSYPTDTQYF | TGCAGCGTTGGCGACTCGTATCCCACAGATACGCAGTATTTT
NA | TRBJ2-1 | TRBV7-6 | TRBD2 | CASSGSAGGLYNEQFF | TGTGCCAGCAGCGGTTCTGCGGGGGGATTATACAATGAGCAGTTCTTC
NA | TRBJ2-7 | TRBV6-6 | TRBD2 | CASSQTSGETYEQYF | TGTGCCAGCTCCCAGACTAGCGGGGAAACCTACGAGCAGTACTTC
once | TRBJ2-5 | TRBV19 | NA | CASSYTAAATQYF | TGTGCCAGTAGTTATACAGCTGCGGCGACCCAGTACTTC
NA | TRBJ2-7 | TRBV27 | NA | CASSSPIRTKWGDEQYF | TGTGCCAGCAGTTCCCCGATAAGGACAAAATGGGGGGACGAGCAGTACTTC
NA | TRBJ2-3 | TRBV9 | NA | CASSVIPDTQYF | TGTGCCAGCAGCGTAATCCCAGATACGCAGTATTTT
few | TRBJ2-2 | TRBV15 | NA | CATSREGSGELFF | TGTGCCACCAGCAGAGAGGGATCCGGGGAGCTGTTTTTT
NA | TRBJ1-6 | TRBV2 | NA | CASMKVVNSPLHF | TGTGCCAGCATGAAGGTCGTTAATTCACCCCTCCACTTT
few | TRBJ2-7 | TRBV4-1 | TRBD1 | CASSQDPQGAKNEQYF | TGCGCCAGCAGCCAAGATCCCCAGGGGGCTAAGAACGAGCAGTACTTC
NA | TRBJ2-3 | TRBV27 | NA | CASSYIFRGPSSTDTQYF | TGTGCCAGCAGTTACATCTTCCGGGGACCCTCTAGCACAGATACGCAGTATTTT
NA | TRBJ2-1 | TRBV25-1 | NA | CASTGTLEQFF | TGTGCCAGCACTGGGACTTTGGAGCAGTTCTTC